This T cell receptor (beta chain) came from a study of shared clonotypes between healthy human individuals. Study results and caveats: Shared clonotypes: approximately 5.3% naive CD4, around 3.5% naive CD8, over 2% memory CD4, approximately 0.37% memory CD8.

With regard to this clone: What it recognizes is unknown.

Trimming pared 4 bases from V and 3 bases from J, leaving 7 bases between. Germline V gene sequence: CDR1 LNHDA, CDR2 SQIVND (reference sequence). The CDR3 totals 13 residues. Profiling relied on immunoSEQ multiplex PCR, and the TCRdb table lists in-frame clones only, not all of them. The data hold 500,000 to 550,000 clones, with about 96% observed a single time. Sequenced input: naive CD4+ T cells sorted from blood. Stated subset: CD45RA+ positively selected. The receptor was derived from a woman aged 25 to 39 in good health. V usage is TRBV19 and J usage is TRBJ2-1, with unresolved D. CDR3 protein: CASSTTIYNEQFF. As DNA, the CDR3 is TGTGCCAGTAGTACGACGATCTACAATGAGCAGTTCTTC.